This T cell receptor (beta chain) was retrieved from a study of breast tumors, draining lymph nodes, adjacent tissues (dated by TCRdb to 2016 to 2017). With respect to the entire study: TCR beta repertoires were compared across tumor, adjacent nontumor tissue and axillary lymph nodes obtained from breast cancer patients. The study was designed to assess the relationships and possible T-cell exchange between tumor, surrounding tissue and draining lymph node repertoires in human breast cancer. Paper-wide results and their limitations: Rather than being directly demonstrated, the conclusion that tumor T cells originate in lymph nodes was presented as consistent with a hypothesis. A scenario in which most tumor T cells derive from the lymph node and then expand within tumor tissue was judged to be consistent with the data. Tumor and nontumor tissue repertoires were found to be significantly more similar in luminal-like than in basal-like breast cancer. Tumors showed preferential V and J gene usage, and their T-cell repertoire diversity fell below that of lymph nodes yet above that of nontumor tissue.

There are many counts of this clonotype. The specificity of this receptor is unknown. Base quality data are lacking; no much larger clone is found one base away. Sequencing relied on an Illumina HiSeq 2000. Multiplex PCR amplification was used to generate the TCR beta chain libraries. The amplified TCR beta chain products were analyzed by high-throughput sequencing. TCRdb reprocessed the public reads (quality trimming at Q25 with fastp, clone calling with MiXCR) and kept in-frame beta chains. One record per CDR3 amino acid sequence lists the most common genes and DNA. This sample is represented by approximately 120,000 distinct CDR3 sequences; about 20% of them were singletons. Roughly 2% of the sample lies in the top ten. The CDR3 runs 12 amino acids, cysteine and phenylalanine included. This entry keeps only the CDR3 DNA: 36 bases, framed from base 1. CDR1 and CDR2 are read off the germline V gene as MGHDK and SYGVNS. The junction carries 0 bases between V and J, which are trimmed by 3 bases and 3 bases respectively.

The axillary draining lymph nodes of breast cancer patients were the source of the lymph node samples. The source of this sequence is a female donor with breast cancer. Some clones in this sample may be carry-over from other donors' samples. Sequenced sample: axillary lymph node tissue. The chain joins TRBV25-1 to TRBJ1-6; the D gene lacks a confident call. The DNA sequence reads TGTGCCAGCAGTGACTATAATTCACCCCTCCACTTT. Translated, it gives CASSDYNSPLHF.